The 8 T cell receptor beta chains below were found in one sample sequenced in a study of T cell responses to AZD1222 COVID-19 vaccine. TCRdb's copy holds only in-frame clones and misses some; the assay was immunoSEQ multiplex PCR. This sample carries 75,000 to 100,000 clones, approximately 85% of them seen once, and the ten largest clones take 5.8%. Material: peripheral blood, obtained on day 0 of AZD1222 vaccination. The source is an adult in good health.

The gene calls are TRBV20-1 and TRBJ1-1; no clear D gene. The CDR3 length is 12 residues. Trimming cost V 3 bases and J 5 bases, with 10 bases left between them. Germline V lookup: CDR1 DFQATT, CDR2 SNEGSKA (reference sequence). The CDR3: CSASFQTTEAFF. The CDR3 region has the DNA TGCAGTGCTAGTTTTCAGACGACTGAAGCTTTCTTT.

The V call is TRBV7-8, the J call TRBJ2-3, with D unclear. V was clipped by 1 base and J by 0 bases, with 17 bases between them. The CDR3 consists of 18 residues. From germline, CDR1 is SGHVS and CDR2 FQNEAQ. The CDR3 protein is CASSLDSGWNRSTDTQYF. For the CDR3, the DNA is TGTGCCAGCAGCTTAGATTCAGGCTGGAACCGTAGCACAGATACGCAGTATTTT.

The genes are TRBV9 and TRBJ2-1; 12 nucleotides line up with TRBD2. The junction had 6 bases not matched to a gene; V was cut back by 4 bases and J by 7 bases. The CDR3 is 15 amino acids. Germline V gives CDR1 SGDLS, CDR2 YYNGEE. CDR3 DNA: TGTGCCAGCAGCCCGACTAGCGGGAGAGAAAATGAGCAGTTCTTC. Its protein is CASSPTSGRENEQFF.

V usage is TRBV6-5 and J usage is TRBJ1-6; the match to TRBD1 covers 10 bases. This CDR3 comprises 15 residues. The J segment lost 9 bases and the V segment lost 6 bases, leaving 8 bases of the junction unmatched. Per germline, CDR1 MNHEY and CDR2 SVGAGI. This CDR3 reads CASSFSGQGFSPLHF. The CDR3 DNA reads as TGTGCCAGCAGCTTCTCGGGACAGGGGTTTTCACCCCTCCACTTT.

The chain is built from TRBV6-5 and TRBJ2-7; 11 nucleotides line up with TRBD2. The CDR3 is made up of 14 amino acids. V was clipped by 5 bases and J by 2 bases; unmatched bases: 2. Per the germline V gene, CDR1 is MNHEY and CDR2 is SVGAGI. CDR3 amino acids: CASSPLAGAYEQYF. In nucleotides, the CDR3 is TGTGCCAGCAGTCCACTAGCGGGGGCCTACGAGCAGTACTTC.

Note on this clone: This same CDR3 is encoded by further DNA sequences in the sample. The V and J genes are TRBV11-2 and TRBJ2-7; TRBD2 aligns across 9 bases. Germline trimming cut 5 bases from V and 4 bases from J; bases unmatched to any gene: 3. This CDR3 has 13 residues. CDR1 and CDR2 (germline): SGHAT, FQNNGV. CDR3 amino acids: CASSPTSGYEQYF. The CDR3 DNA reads TGTGCCAGCAGCCCGACTAGCGGATACGAGCAGTACTTC. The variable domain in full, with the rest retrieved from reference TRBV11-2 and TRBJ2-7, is EAGVAQSPRYKIIEKRQSVAFWCNPISGHATLYWYQQILGQGPKLLIQFQNNGVVDDSQLPKDRFSAERLKGVDSTLKIQPAKLEDSAVYLCASSPTSGYEQYFGPGTRLTVT.

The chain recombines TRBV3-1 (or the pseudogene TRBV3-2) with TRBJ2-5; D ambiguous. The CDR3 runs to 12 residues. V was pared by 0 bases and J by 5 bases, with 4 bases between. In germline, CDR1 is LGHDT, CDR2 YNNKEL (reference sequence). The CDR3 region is CASSQDMETQYF. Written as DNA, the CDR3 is TGTGCCAGCAGCCAAGACATGGAGACCCAGTACTTC.

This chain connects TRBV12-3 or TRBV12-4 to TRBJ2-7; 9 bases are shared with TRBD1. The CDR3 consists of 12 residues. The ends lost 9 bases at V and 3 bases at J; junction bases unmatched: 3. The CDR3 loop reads CASKTGGYEQYF. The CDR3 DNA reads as TGTGCCAGTAAGACAGGGGGCTACGAGCAGTACTTC.